The source of this T cell receptor (beta chain) is a study of T cells after yellow fever vaccination. MiXCR, applied by TCRdb to the 5' RACE reads, yields one record per CDR3 protein. This table holds a few hundred thousand distinct CDR3 sequences, roughly 7% found once. The length of the CDR3 is 15 residues. The V end was cut by 8 bases, the J end by 0 bases, with 15 bases between. Germline V lookup: CDR1 MNHNS, CDR2 SASEGT. The sample holds many counts of this clonotype. This TCR was sampled from a man between 18 and 29 years old who received the YFV17D yellow fever vaccine. Here the sequenced sample was PBMCs, taken 35 to 50 days after the first yellow fever vaccination. The gene calls are TRBV6-1 and TRBJ2-3; D perhaps matches TRBD2 (6 bases). CDR3 nucleotides: TGTGCCAGCCGACTAGGGGTGACTAGCACAGATACGCAGTATTTT. It yields the protein CASRLGVTSTDTQYF.